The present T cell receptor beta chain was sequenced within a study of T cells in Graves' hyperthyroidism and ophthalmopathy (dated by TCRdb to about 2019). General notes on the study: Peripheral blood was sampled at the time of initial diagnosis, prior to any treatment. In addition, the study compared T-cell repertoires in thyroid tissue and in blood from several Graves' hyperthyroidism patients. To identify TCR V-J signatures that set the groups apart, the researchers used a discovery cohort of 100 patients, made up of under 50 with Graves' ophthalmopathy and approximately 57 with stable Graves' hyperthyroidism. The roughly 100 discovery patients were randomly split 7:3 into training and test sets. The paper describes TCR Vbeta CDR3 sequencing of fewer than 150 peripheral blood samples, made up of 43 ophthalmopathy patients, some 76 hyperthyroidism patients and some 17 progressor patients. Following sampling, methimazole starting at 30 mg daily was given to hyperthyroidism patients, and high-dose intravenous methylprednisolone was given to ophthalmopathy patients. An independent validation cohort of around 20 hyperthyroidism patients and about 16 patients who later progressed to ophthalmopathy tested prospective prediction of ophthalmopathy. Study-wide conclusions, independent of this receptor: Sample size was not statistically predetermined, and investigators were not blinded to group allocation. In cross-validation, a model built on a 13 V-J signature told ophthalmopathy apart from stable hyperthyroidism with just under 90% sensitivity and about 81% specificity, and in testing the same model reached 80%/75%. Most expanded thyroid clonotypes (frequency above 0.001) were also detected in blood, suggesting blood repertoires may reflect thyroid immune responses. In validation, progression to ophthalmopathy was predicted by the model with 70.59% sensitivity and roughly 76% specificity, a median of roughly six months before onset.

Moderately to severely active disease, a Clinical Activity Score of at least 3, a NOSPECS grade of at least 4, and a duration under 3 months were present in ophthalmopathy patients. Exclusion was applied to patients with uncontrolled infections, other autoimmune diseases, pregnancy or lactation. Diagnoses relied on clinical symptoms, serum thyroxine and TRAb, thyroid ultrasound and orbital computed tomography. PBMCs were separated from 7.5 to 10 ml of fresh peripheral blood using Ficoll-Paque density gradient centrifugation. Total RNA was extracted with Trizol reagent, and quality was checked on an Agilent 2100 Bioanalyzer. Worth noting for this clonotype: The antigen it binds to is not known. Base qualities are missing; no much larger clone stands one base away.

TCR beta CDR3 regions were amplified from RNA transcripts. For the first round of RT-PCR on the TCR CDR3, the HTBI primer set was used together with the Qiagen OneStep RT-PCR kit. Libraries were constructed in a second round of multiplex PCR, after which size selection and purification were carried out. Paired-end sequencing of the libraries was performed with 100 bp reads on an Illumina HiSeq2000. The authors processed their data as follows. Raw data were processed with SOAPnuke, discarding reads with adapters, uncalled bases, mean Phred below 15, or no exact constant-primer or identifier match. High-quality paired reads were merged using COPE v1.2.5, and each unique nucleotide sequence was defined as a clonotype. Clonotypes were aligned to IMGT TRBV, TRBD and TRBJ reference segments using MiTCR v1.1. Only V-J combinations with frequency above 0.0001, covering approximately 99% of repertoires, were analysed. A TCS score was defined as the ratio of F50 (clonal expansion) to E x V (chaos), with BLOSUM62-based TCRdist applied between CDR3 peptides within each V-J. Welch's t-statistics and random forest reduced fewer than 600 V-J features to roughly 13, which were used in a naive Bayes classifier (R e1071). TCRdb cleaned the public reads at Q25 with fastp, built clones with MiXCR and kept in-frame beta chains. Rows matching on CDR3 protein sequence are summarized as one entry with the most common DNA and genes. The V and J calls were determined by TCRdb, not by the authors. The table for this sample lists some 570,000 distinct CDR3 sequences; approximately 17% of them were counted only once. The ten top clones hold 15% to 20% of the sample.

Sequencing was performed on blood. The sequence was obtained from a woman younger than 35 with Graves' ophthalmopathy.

The nucleotide sequence reads TGTGCCTGGAGTGTACCGACGGGCAGGGAGAACACTGAAGCTTTCTTT. This encodes CAWSVPTGRENTEAFF. The chain is made from TRBV30 and TRBJ1-1; TRBD1 is a possible D gene, resting on 5 matching bases. Trimming at the junction amounts to 0 bases on V and 1 base on J, and the germline ends lie 15 bases apart. Based on the germline V gene (reference sequence), the CDR1 and CDR2 sequences are GTSNPN and SVGIG. The CDR3 numbers 16 residues from cysteine through phenylalanine. The sequence is cut down to CDR3 DNA, 48 bases in frame from base 1.